What follows is one TCR beta chain and its context. The sample belongs to a study of response to subunit inactivated influenza vaccine. TCRdb recomputed calls from the RT-PCR reads with MiXCR, one row per CDR3 protein. The table has about 540,000 distinct CDR3 sequences, roughly 25% seen once. The CDR3 sequence is 14 residues long. V shed 6 bases and J shed 5 bases, with 19 bases lying between them. Germline CDR1 and CDR2: DFQATT and SNEGSKA (reference sequence). Another study also made use of these data, one on T cells expressing NK-cell markers. That investigation notes: UMIs were included in TCR beta cDNA generated by 5'RACE template switching. Sorted CD3+CD56-NKG2C+, CD3+CD56+NKG2C- and CD3+CD56+NKG2C+ T cells were the source of the TCR beta repertoires. About 1.0-7.0% of CD8+ T cells in about 6 donors belonged to dominant NKG2C+ clonotypes.

This material consisted of CD4+ T cells sorted from PBMCs, taken about 12 days after vaccination. The receptor's source is a man aged 45 to 65 who received an inactivated influenza vaccine. The V and J genes are TRBV20-1 and TRBJ2-5, with a tentative D call TRBD2 (6 bases). The CDR3 DNA reads as TGCAGTGCGCTCCCTATCGCGGGGTCGGAGACCCAGTACTTC. This codes for CSALPIAGSETQYF.